What follows are 14 T cell receptor beta chains derived from one specimen sequenced in a study of T cell repertoires in aging, cancer and after chemotherapy. The template was genomic DNA from peripheral blood, not RNA. A mixed TRB-A/B primer pool amplified rearranged TRB by multiplex touch-down PCR. TCRdb analysed the multiplex PCR reads with MiXCR anew, one entry per CDR3 protein. The sample has fewer than 2,500 distinct CDR3 sequences; approximately 25% are singletons. The sequenced sample was blood. The receptors were sampled from a human donor with a solid tumor.

The rearrangement links TRBV4-1 to TRBJ1-4, with TRBD1 identical over 7 bases. The germline V gene has CDR1 MGHRA and CDR2 YSYEKL. V trimming: 3 bases; J trimming: 4 bases; junction bases outside the gene matches: 5. The CDR3 runs 15 residues. The CDR3 DNA is TGCGCCAGCAGCCACCCGAACAGGGGTAATGAAAAACTGTTTTTT. This codes for CASSHPNRGNEKLFF.

CDR3 bases: TGCGCCAGCAGCTTGGCCGGTAGGGGTGAGCAGCCCCAGCATTTT. It encodes CASSLAGRGEQPQHF. The V gene is TRBV5-1, the J gene TRBJ1-5; tentative D call: TRBD1 (5 bases). CDR1 and CDR2 (germline): SGHRS, YFSETQ. The CDR3 covers 15 residues. The V and J ends lost 0 bases and 7 bases respectively, with 14 bases between them.

This clonotype is classed as medium-sized. This rearrangement joins TRBV29-1 to TRBJ2-3, with D perhaps TRBD2 (6 bases). Germline CDR1 reads SQVTM; CDR2 reads ANQGSEA. The CDR3 spans 12 residues. Trimming pared 8 bases from V and 4 bases from J, leaving 13 bases between. The CDR3 DNA reads TGCAGCCCCTTGGGACTTTCAGATACGCAGTATTTT. Protein: CSPLGLSDTQYF.

The rearrangement joins TRBV29-1 to TRBJ2-3, with 9 bases matching TRBD2. Trimming cost V 5 bases and J 3 bases; bases outside gene matches: 9. Germline V gene sequence: CDR1 SQVTM, CDR2 ANQGSEA. The CDR3 sequence is 15 residues long. This CDR3 is CSVLFLAGITDTQYF. The CDR3 DNA sequence: TGCAGCGTTTTATTTCTAGCGGGGATTACAGATACGCAGTATTTT.

This clonotype rates as large. The chain recombines TRBV7-2 with TRBJ1-1; unclear D gene. V was pared by 3 bases and J by 0 bases, with 8 bases between. From germline, CDR1 is SGHTA and CDR2 FQGNSA. CDR3 length: 14 amino acids. The CDR3 loop is CASSFWGLNTEAFF. The CDR3 DNA follows: TGTGCCAGCAGCTTTTGGGGATTGAACACTGAAGCTTTCTTT.

The chain employs TRBV20-1 and TRBJ2-3, with 8 bases fitting TRBD2. V was clipped by 2 bases and J by 6 bases; unmatched bases: 16. The CDR3 has 17 residues. Germline CDR1 DFQATT, CDR2 SNEGSKA (reference sequence). The CDR3 spells CSARSLASAGGSDTQYF. For the CDR3, the DNA is TGCAGTGCTAGATCCCTAGCCTCGGCGGGGGGATCGGATACGCAGTATTTT.

The chain recombines TRBV7-3 with TRBJ1-2; TRBD1 might be the D (5 bases). V was trimmed by 5 bases and J by 8 bases, leaving 15 bases between them. The CDR3 contains 13 residues. Germline V gene lookup returns CDR1 SGHTA and CDR2 FQGTGA. The CDR3 coding sequence is TGTGCCAGCAGCGAGAACGGGGGATACGGCTACACCTTC. It codes for CASSENGGYGYTF.

This clonotype was seen more than once but under ten times. The CDR3 is CATSVDQPGRRSGEQYF. CDR3 bases: TGTGCCACCAGTGTCGACCAACCGGGGCGAAGGAGTGGGGAGCAGTACTTC. V gene TRBV24-1 combines with J gene TRBJ2-7; perhaps D is TRBD1 or TRBD2 (5 bases each). Trimming left V 5 bases short and J 7 bases short, with 26 bases between. Germline V gives CDR1 KGHDR, CDR2 SFDVKD. This CDR3 contains 17 residues.

This clonotype ranks as medium-sized (0.01 to 0.1%). The chain recombines TRBV11-1 with TRBJ2-2; D assignment may be TRBD1 or TRBD2 (5 bases each). Germline V gene sequence: CDR1 SGHAT, CDR2 FQDESV (reference sequence). The germline V and J ends were trimmed by 8 bases and 0 bases, with 13 bases remaining between them. The CDR3 loop spans 15 amino acids. The CDR3 DNA sequence: TGTGCCAGCGGGCCTGGGGGAACGAACACCGGGGAGCTGTTTTTT. This translates into CASGPGGTNTGELFF. The entire variable domain, with the rest obtained from reference TRBV11-1 and TRBJ2-2, is as follows: EAEVAQSPRYKITEKSQAVAFWCDPISGHATLYWYRQILGQGPELLVQFQDESVVDDSQLPKDRFSAERLKGVDSTLKIQPAELGDSAMYLCASGPGGTNTGELFFGEGSRLTVL.

The chain carries TRBV24-1 and TRBJ2-2, with no clear D. Per germline, CDR1 KGHDR and CDR2 SFDVKD. V lost 3 bases and J lost 0, with 7 bases in between. This CDR3 region has 15 residues. The CDR3 sequence: CATSDPGANTGELFF. The CDR3 DNA sequence: TGTGCCACCAGTGATCCCGGAGCGAACACCGGGGAGCTGTTTTTT.

This clonotype has only a few counts. The rearrangement joins TRBV11-2 to TRBJ1-2, with no clear D. The V and J ends lost 5 bases and 2 bases respectively, with 9 bases between them. This CDR3 spans 13 amino acids. Germline CDR1 SGHAT, CDR2 FQNNGV. The CDR3 reads CASSIALNYGYTF. The CDR3 region has the DNA TGTGCCAGCAGCATTGCCTTAAACTATGGCTACACCTTC.

This clonotype is medium-sized (0.01 to 0.1%) in the sample. Here the CDR3 reads CASSPRTDYNSPLHF. CDR3 in DNA: TGTGCCAGCAGCCCCCGGACAGACTATAATTCACCCCTCCACTTT. V and J are TRBV7-2 and TRBJ1-6; a possible D gene is TRBD1 (6 bases). V gave up 5 bases and J gave up 3 bases, with 11 bases separating them. The CDR3 has 15 amino acids. Germline values: CDR1 SGHTA, CDR2 FQGNSA.

There are a few counts of this clonotype. The chain recombines TRBV5-6 with TRBJ2-1; no firm D call. In germline, CDR1 is SGHDT, CDR2 YYEEEE. This CDR3 is built from 13 residues. Trimming cost V 1 base and J 5 bases, with 7 bases left between them. CDR3 nucleotides: TGTGCCAGCAGCTTGAGGCCAGACAATGAGCAGTTCTTC. Its protein is CASSLRPDNEQFF.

The chain combines TRBV18 with TRBJ1-4; TRBD1 is a possible D gene (5 bases). The CDR3 runs 15 residues. CDR1 is KGHSH, CDR2 LQKENI, per germline. Trimming pared 1 base from V and 6 bases from J, leaving 12 bases between. This CDR3 is CASSPLGGWDEKLFF. The CDR3, as DNA: TGTGCCAGCTCACCACTGGGGGGATGGGATGAAAAACTGTTTTTT.